Below are 10 T cell receptor beta chains sequenced from a single sample in a study of blood T cell repertoires in COVID-19. The method was immunoSEQ multiplex PCR; TCRdb's version includes in-frame clones alone and lacks a portion of them. The data show around 250,000 clones, with less than 90% seen just once and 6.2% held by the top ten. Source material: peripheral blood. These receptors were collected from a man between 60 and 70 years old with acute or convalescent COVID-19.

The chain employs TRBV27 and TRBJ2-1, with 9 bases that match TRBD2. Per germline, CDR1 MNHEY and CDR2 SMNVEV (reference sequence). The CDR3 totals 19 residues. The V gene end was trimmed by 3 bases and the J gene end by 3 bases; junction bases not matched to a gene: 15. Here the CDR3 reads CASSFFGTLGTSSYNEQFF. CDR3 DNA sequence: TGTGCCAGCAGTTTCTTTGGGACCCTGGGGACTAGCAGCTACAATGAGCAGTTCTTC.

The gene calls are TRBV3-1 (or the pseudogene TRBV3-2) and TRBJ2-2; D possibly corresponds to TRBD1 (6 bases). The CDR3 is 15 residues long. Germline CDR1 and CDR2: LGHDT and YNNKEL (reference sequence). The V and J ends lost 4 bases and 4 bases respectively, with 13 bases between them. The CDR3 loop is CASSPGVGGTGELFF. The CDR3 DNA reads as TGTGCCAGCAGCCCCGGGGTAGGGGGCACCGGGGAGCTGTTTTTT.

This chain joins TRBV6-5 and TRBJ1-3, with D maybe TRBD1 (6 bases). V was clipped by 10 bases and J by 0 bases, with 10 bases between them. CDR3 length: 13 residues. The germline gives CDR1 MNHEY, CDR2 SVGAGI. CDR3 sequence: CAIGTTSGNTIYF. The CDR3 DNA reads TGTGCCATCGGGACAACCTCTGGAAACACCATATATTTT.

V gene TRBV7-2 combines with J gene TRBJ2-7; TRBD2 agrees at 10 bases. The CDR3 has 15 residues. V shed 5 bases and J 3 bases; nucleotides not matched to a gene: 7. Germline assignment: CDR1 SGHTA and CDR2 FQGNSA. In DNA, the CDR3 is TGTGCCAGCAGCACATTAGCGGGAGGCCGCTACGAGCAGTACTTC. This encodes CASSTLAGGRYEQYF.

This clone was detected only once. The V and J genes are TRBV2 and TRBJ1-5, with a possible D match to TRBD1 (5 bases). The CDR3 consists of 15 residues. CDR1 is SNHLY and CDR2 is FYNNEI in the germline V gene. Between the trimmed V and J ends, which lost 6 bases and 4 bases, there was a span of 16 bases. CDR3 in amino acids: CASRGGRQNNQPQHF. The CDR3 DNA reads as TGTGCCAGCAGGGGGGGAAGGCAAAATAATCAGCCCCAGCATTTT. The variable domain in full, completed from reference TRBV2 and TRBJ1-5, reads EPEVTQTPSHQVTQMGQEVILRCVPISNHLYFYWYRQILGQKVEFLVSFYNNEISEKSEIFDDQFSVERPDGSNFTLKIRSTKLEDSAMYFCASRGGRQNNQPQHFGDGTRLSIL.

This clone was picked up one time. The chain links TRBV28 to TRBJ1-1; 8 bases match TRBD1. Germline CDR1 reads MDHEN; CDR2 reads SYDVKM. The V and J ends lost 5 bases and 0 bases, in that order; junction bases with no gene match: 11. The CDR3 sequence is 17 residues long. CDR3 DNA: TGTGCCAGCAGTCCCTGGACAGGGAGAAACATGAACACTGAAGCTTTCTTT. It translates to CASSPWTGRNMNTEAFF.

The chain links TRBV5-4 to TRBJ2-5; D remains ambiguous. The V gene's germline CDR1 is SGHNT and CDR2 YYREEE (reference sequence). The CDR3 length is 13 residues. Trimming cost V 5 bases and J 5 bases, with 13 bases left between them. The CDR3 bases are TGTGCCAGCAGTCTTGCAGGCAGGGAGACCCAGTACTTC. It codes for CASSLAGRETQYF.

This chain uses TRBV5-8 with TRBJ1-4; D remains unclear. Germline V gene lookup returns CDR1 SGHTS and CDR2 YDEGEE. The V end lost 7 bases, the J end lost 4 bases, and 14 bases lay between the germline ends. The CDR3 is 14 residues long. The chain's CDR3 is CASLTPGGNEKLFF. Written as DNA, the CDR3 is TGTGCCAGCCTTACGCCGGGAGGTAATGAAAAACTGTTTTTT.

J is TRBJ1-2 and V is TRBV20-1; no clear D. CDR3 length equals 12 residues. V lost 3 bases and J 6 bases, leaving 11 bases between the germline ends. Germline CDR1 and CDR2: DFQATT and SNEGSKA (reference sequence). The DNA of the CDR3 is TGCAGTGCTAGTAGCCGAATAGATGGCTACACCTTC. Its translation is CSASSRIDGYTF.

This chain links TRBV11-2 with TRBJ2-3, with TRBD2 identical over 15 bases. This CDR3 spans 18 amino acids. Germline V CDR1 and CDR2: SGHAT, FQNNGV. Losses at the gene ends were 5 bases for V and 3 bases for J; bases not matched to a gene: 9. The CDR3 sequence: CASSDWTSGRALTDTQYF. CDR3 bases: TGTGCCAGCAGCGATTGGACTAGCGGGAGGGCCCTGACAGATACGCAGTATTTT.